This TCR beta chain was identified during a study of OX40 agonist ivuxolimab in advanced cancers. CDR3 length equals 13 residues. CDR1 and CDR2 (germline): SEHNR, FQNEAQ (reference sequence). V was cut by 5 bases and J by 6 bases, with 13 bases left in between. This table comes from immunoSEQ multiplex PCR, and its TCRdb copy is limited to in-frame clones, with some not included. The data show about 25,000 clones, with approximately 83% seen just once and 35% to 50% held by the top ten. V usage is TRBV7-9 and J usage is TRBJ2-5, with D hard to call. The sequencing here drew on CD4+ or CD8+ T cells sorted from blood, taken in a trial of the OX40 agonist ivuxolimab. This TCR was sampled from an adult with an advanced solid tumor such as melanoma, head and neck, liver or kidney cancer. The CDR3 coding sequence is TGTGCCAGCAGCCTAGATCCTTGGAAGACCCAGTACTTC. It yields the protein CASSLDPWKTQYF. Looking up the rest from reference TRBV7-9 and TRBJ2-5 gives the full variable domain: DTGVSQNPRHKITKRGQNVTFRCDPISEHNRLYWYRQTLGQGPEFLTYFQNEAQLEKSRLLSDRFSAERPKGSFSTLEIQRTEQGDSAMYLCASSLDPWKTQYFGPGTRLLVL.